The 23 T cell receptor beta chains listed next were all sequenced from one sample in a study of cytomegalovirus exposure and HLA in healthy donors. The PCR employed 60 Vbeta primers together with 13 Jbeta primers. TCRdb keeps only in-frame clones here, not all; method: immunoSEQ multiplex PCR. The sample lists around 99,000 clones, 73% seen once, with 7.8% in the top ten. The source material was PBMCs. These TCRs come from a man in his thirties or forties in good health and CMV-seronegative.

V and J are TRBV19 and TRBJ2-7, with 8 bases identical to TRBD2. Losses at the gene ends were 5 bases for V and 9 bases for J; bases not matched to a gene: 9. This CDR3 contains 13 residues. The germline V gene encodes CDR1 LNHDA and CDR2 SQIVND (reference sequence). CDR3 sequence reads: CASSAGSGMVQYF. The CDR3 nucleotides read TGTGCCAGTAGTGCGGGTAGCGGGATGGTGCAGTACTTC.

The chain recombines TRBV9 with TRBJ2-7; weak D call: TRBD2 (6 bases). V was trimmed by 0 bases and J by 9 bases, leaving 16 bases between them. This CDR3 spans 14 amino acids. Germline CDR1 SGDLS, CDR2 YYNGEE. CDR3 residues: CASSVDGGRSAQYF. The DNA for the CDR3 is TGTGCCAGCAGCGTAGATGGAGGGCGGTCAGCGCAGTACTTC.

The rearrangement links TRBV21-1 to TRBJ2-7; the table assigns TRBD1, which was not confirmed against the DNA. TRBV21-1 is reported as a pseudogene. The CDR3 runs to 15 residues. CDR3 nucleotides: TGTGCCAGCAGTGTTTCCGGGACAGGAGCCTCCGAGCAGTACTTC. Translation: CASSVSGTGASEQYF.

V and J are TRBV7-2 and TRBJ1-4, with 8 bases lining up with TRBD1. The V segment lost 5 bases and the J segment 8 bases; nucleotides outside the gene matches: 10. Germline assignment: CDR1 SGHTA and CDR2 FQGNSA. The CDR3 runs to 15 residues. CDR3 protein: CASSPQQGAGEKLFF. In nucleotides, the CDR3 is TGTGCCAGCAGCCCGCAGCAGGGGGCTGGGGAAAAACTGTTTTTT. Full variable domain (outside the CDR3, taken from reference TRBV7-2 and TRBJ1-4): GAGVSQSPSNKVTEKGKDVELRCDPISGHTALYWYRQSLGQGLEFLIYFQGNSAPDKSGLPSDRFSAERTGGSVSTLTIQRTQQEDSAVYLCASSPQQGAGEKLFFGSGTQLSVL.

The rearrangement links TRBV5-1 to TRBJ2-1, with 10 nucleotides matching TRBD2. The CDR3 runs 15 residues. From germline, CDR1 is SGHRS and CDR2 YFSETQ. Germline trimming cut 1 base from V and 7 bases from J; bases unmatched to any gene: 5. The CDR3: CASSLLAGEINEQFF. CDR3 bases: TGCGCCAGCAGCTTGCTAGCGGGGGAGATAAATGAGCAGTTCTTC.

This clone was seen only a few times. The chain is built from TRBV28 and TRBJ2-7; 12 positions agree with TRBD1. The CDR3 length is 17 residues. J gave up 6 bases and V 3 bases, and 12 bases lay outside the gene matches. Germline V gene data show CDR1 as MDHEN and CDR2 as SYDVKM. The DNA for the CDR3 is TGTGCCAGCAGTTTGTTGATCTCCGGGACAGGGGGCGGCGAGCAGTACTTC. The encoded protein is CASSLLISGTGGGEQYF.

The chain combines TRBV6-1 with TRBJ1-2; D gene unclear. V lost 2 bases, J lost 1 base, and 14 bases lay in between. The germline V gene encodes CDR1 MNHNS and CDR2 SASEGT. The CDR3 has 16 amino acids. The CDR3 DNA follows: TGTGCCAGCAGTGAACCCCCCAGGCGCGATAACTATGGCTACACCTTC. Translation: CASSEPPRRDNYGYTF.

The chain recombines TRBV6-5 with TRBJ2-2; D uncertain. In germline, CDR1 is MNHEY, CDR2 SVGAGI. V gave up 2 bases and J gave up 3 bases, with 4 bases separating them. The CDR3 spans 13 residues. This CDR3 reads CASSYEDTGELFF. The CDR3 DNA follows: TGTGCCAGCAGTTACGAGGACACCGGGGAGCTGTTTTTT.

V and J are TRBV7-8 and TRBJ1-1, with unresolved D. Per the germline V gene, CDR1 is SGHVS and CDR2 is FQNEAQ. This CDR3 has 13 amino acids. V lost 2 bases and J 4 bases, leaving 8 bases between the germline ends. Written as DNA, the CDR3 is TGTGCCAGCAGCTTATTGATCGGCACTGAAGCTTTCTTT. It yields the protein CASSLLIGTEAFF.

The V call is TRBV11-3, the J call TRBJ1-5, with D possibly being TRBD1 (5 bases). V was pared by 7 bases and J by 7 bases, with 14 bases between. From germline, CDR1 is SGHNT and CDR2 YENEEA. The CDR3 is made up of 13 amino acids. CDR3 sequence: CASILWRDQPQHF. DNA of the CDR3: TGTGCCAGCATCCTCTGGAGGGACCAGCCCCAGCATTTT.

This chain connects TRBV28 to TRBJ2-7; tentative D call: TRBD2 (5 bases). In germline, CDR1 is MDHEN, CDR2 SYDVKM. The CDR3 consists of 17 residues. V lost 10 bases, J lost 0 bases, and 25 bases lay in between. The CDR3 loop reads CATIRGLDQPNSYEQYF. DNA for the CDR3: TGTGCCACCATTCGGGGTCTGGACCAACCTAACTCCTACGAGCAGTACTTC.

The V call is TRBV29-1, the J call TRBJ1-5; 7 bases align to TRBD1. J lost 0 bases, V lost 5 bases, and 4 bases had no gene match. The CDR3 is 14 amino acids. CDR1 SQVTM and CDR2 ANQGSEA come from the germline V gene. The CDR3, as DNA: TGCAGCGTTTCCGGACAGGATAGCAATCAGCCCCAGCATTTT. Its translation: CSVSGQDSNQPQHF. The whole variable domain, remainder taken from reference TRBV29-1 and TRBJ1-5, is SAVISQKPSRDICQRGTSLTIQCQVDSQVTMMFWYRQQPGQSLTLIATANQGSEATYESGFVIDKFPISRPNLTFSTLTVSNMSPEDSSIYLCSVSGQDSNQPQHFGDGTRLSIL.

This chain connects TRBV5-4 to TRBJ2-7, with 8 bases that match TRBD2. The ends lost 4 bases at V and 5 bases at J; junction bases unmatched: 11. CDR3 length equals 15 residues. Germline assignment: CDR1 SGHNT and CDR2 YYREEE (reference sequence). The CDR3 bases are TGTGCCAGCAGCACCTCCGGGACTAGTAGCGACGAGCAGTACTTC. This encodes CASSTSGTSSDEQYF.

The chain recombines TRBV30 with TRBJ2-7; 10 bases are a match to TRBD2. CDR3 size: 14 residues. CDR1 is GTSNPN and CDR2 is SVGIG in the germline V gene (reference sequence). V shed 0 bases, J shed 5 bases, and the junction held 4 bases outside the gene matches. The CDR3 spells CAWSVTSGTDEQYF. In DNA, the CDR3 is TGTGCCTGGAGTGTAACTAGCGGGACCGACGAGCAGTACTTC.

This rearrangement joins TRBV14 to TRBJ1-2, with no clear D. V lost 3 bases and J lost 5, with 13 bases in between. This CDR3 has 14 amino acids. Germline V gene lookup returns CDR1 SGHDN and CDR2 FVKESK. This CDR3 is CASSQLAAGYGYTF. CDR3 coding DNA: TGTGCCAGCAGCCAGTTGGCGGCGGGGTATGGCTACACCTTC.

This rearrangement joins TRBV6-1 to TRBJ1-4; D is ambiguous. Trimming took off 0 bases at V and 7 bases at J, with 15 bases between the two ends. CDR1 is MNHNS, CDR2 SASEGT, per germline. The CDR3 spans 16 residues. The CDR3 nucleotides read TGTGCCAGCAGTGAAGCGTCTGGAGGTCGGGGTGAAAAACTGTTTTTT. This gives the protein CASSEASGGRGEKLFF.

The chain carries TRBV28 and TRBJ2-2, with D maybe TRBD2 (6 bases). Germline assignment: CDR1 MDHEN and CDR2 SYDVKM. This CDR3 has 16 amino acids. The V end was cut by 6 bases, the J end by 1 base, with 15 bases between. The CDR3 region has the DNA TGTGCCAGCAGCCTCTTCGGGCGGGGGAACACCGGGGAGCTGTTTTTT. The encoded protein is CASSLFGRGNTGELFF.

The chain combines TRBV9 with TRBJ2-1; D may be TRBD2 (5 bases). CDR1 and CDR2 from the germline V gene are SGDLS and YYNGEE. Deletions cut 0 bases from V and 2 bases from J, with 9 bases between. The CDR3 is 15 residues long. As DNA, the CDR3 is TGTGCCAGCAGCGTAGCCTCCGGGGCCTACAATGAGCAGTTCTTC. This encodes CASSVASGAYNEQFF.

V gene TRBV28 combines with J gene TRBJ2-7, with TRBD2 matching 12 bases. V shed 4 bases, J shed 7 bases, and the junction held 11 bases outside the gene matches. Germline loops: CDR1 MDHEN, CDR2 SYDVKM. The CDR3 is 16 amino acids. The CDR3 coding sequence is TGTGCCAGCAGTTCCTCTCGACTAGCGGGGGCCGGGGAGCAGTACTTC. Protein product: CASSSSRLAGAGEQYF.

This sequence joins TRBV5-1 and TRBJ2-3, with TRBD2 identical over 8 bases. The CDR3 extends over 16 amino acids. Germline V lookup: CDR1 SGHRS, CDR2 YFSETQ. Trimming removed 4 bases from V and 2 bases from J; junction bases left unmatched: 9. The CDR3 DNA reads as TGCGCCAGCAGCGTAGGACTAGCAGAATACACAGATACGCAGTATTTT. The encoded protein is CASSVGLAEYTDTQYF.

J is TRBJ2-7 and V is TRBV6-1, with TRBD1 matching over 9 bases. CDR3 length equals 14 residues. The V segment lost 5 bases and the J segment 3 bases; nucleotides outside the gene matches: 5. Germline CDR1 MNHNS, CDR2 SASEGT. CDR3 sequence: CASSSRTGDYEQYF. CDR3 DNA: TGTGCCAGCAGTTCCCGGACAGGGGACTACGAGCAGTACTTC.

The CDR3 spells CASSILNFGREGQPQHF. The CDR3 DNA reads TGTGCCAGTAGTATATTGAATTTCGGCAGGGAGGGTCAGCCCCAGCATTTT. The gene calls are TRBV19 and TRBJ1-5; a weak D match, TRBD1 (5 bases). CDR1 is LNHDA and CDR2 is SQIVND in the germline V gene (reference sequence). V dropped 2 bases and J dropped 6 bases, with 20 bases sitting between them. The CDR3 is 17 residues long.

V is TRBV5-1 and J is TRBJ2-7; the match to TRBD1 covers 8 bases. The CDR3 runs to 14 residues. After removal of 4 bases from V and 3 bases from J, the junction contained 6 bases not matched to a gene. Germline values: CDR1 SGHRS, CDR2 YFSETQ. CDR3 nucleotide sequence: TGCGCCAGCAGCCCCGGACAGGGCGGCTACGAGCAGTACTTC. Its protein product is CASSPGQGGYEQYF.